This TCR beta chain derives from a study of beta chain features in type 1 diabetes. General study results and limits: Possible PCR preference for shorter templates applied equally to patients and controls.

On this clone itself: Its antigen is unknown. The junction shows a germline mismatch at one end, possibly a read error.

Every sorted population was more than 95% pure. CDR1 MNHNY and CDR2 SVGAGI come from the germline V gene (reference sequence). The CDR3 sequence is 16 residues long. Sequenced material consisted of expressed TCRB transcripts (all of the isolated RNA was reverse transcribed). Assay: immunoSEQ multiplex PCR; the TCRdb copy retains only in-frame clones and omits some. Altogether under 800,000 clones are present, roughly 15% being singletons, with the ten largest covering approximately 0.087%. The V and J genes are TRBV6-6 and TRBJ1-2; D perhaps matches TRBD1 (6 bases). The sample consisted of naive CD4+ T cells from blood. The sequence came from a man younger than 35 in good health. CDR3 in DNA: TGTGCCAGTAGTTACTCGGCCCGGGGGCTCAACTATGGCTACACCTTC. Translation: CASSYSARGLNYGYTF.